What follows are 27 T cell receptor beta chains derived from one specimen sequenced in a study of blood T cell repertoires in COVID-19. Assay used: immunoSEQ multiplex PCR; TCRdb lists only in-frame clones, some missing. The sample contains about 75,000 clones, less than 85% of which appear only once. Material: peripheral blood. The receptor source for this set is a woman of 80 years or more with active or convalescent COVID-19.

This rearrangement joins TRBV28 to TRBJ1-2; D is uncertain. In germline, CDR1 is MDHEN, CDR2 SYDVKM. The CDR3 is 15 amino acids. V was cut by 5 bases and J by 7 bases, with 20 bases left in between. The CDR3 protein is CASSDAGSAVSGYTF. The CDR3 DNA sequence: TGTGCCAGCAGTGATGCGGGGTCGGCGGTATCTGGCTACACCTTC.

The chain combines TRBV3-1 (or the pseudogene TRBV3-2) with TRBJ1-3; D gene ambiguous. The CDR3 sequence is 16 residues long. Germline V gene data show CDR1 as LGHDT and CDR2 as YNNKEL (reference sequence). V lost 3 bases and J lost 0, with 12 bases in between. The CDR3 sequence is CASSHYRRSSGNTIYF. CDR3 sequence (DNA): TGTGCCAGCAGCCATTATAGGAGGAGCTCTGGAAACACCATATATTTT.

The rearrangement joins TRBV6-5 to TRBJ2-2, with a tentative D call TRBD1 (6 bases). The germline gives CDR1 MNHEY, CDR2 SVGAGI. The CDR3 runs to 15 residues. With 7 bases removed from V and 4 bases from J, the gap between germline ends came to 16 bases. CDR3: CASTPEAGVTGELFF. In DNA form, the CDR3 reads TGTGCCAGCACCCCGGAAGCAGGGGTCACCGGGGAGCTGTTTTTT.

The CDR3 region has the DNA TGTGCCAGCAGCGCGCAGGGTTGGCGCAATCAGCCCCAGCATTTT. Translation: CASSAQGWRNQPQHF. The rearrangement uses TRBV9 and TRBJ1-5; a weak D match, TRBD1 (5 bases). The V and J ends lost 3 bases and 2 bases respectively, with 12 bases between them. Germline V gene sequence: CDR1 SGDLS, CDR2 YYNGEE. This CDR3 comprises 15 residues.

The chain recombines TRBV10-3 with TRBJ2-7; TRBD2 might be the D (5 bases). This CDR3 comprises 12 residues. CDR1 is ENHRY, CDR2 SYGVKD, per germline. The V end was cut by 6 bases, the J end by 5 bases, with 11 bases between. The DNA of the CDR3 is TGTGCCATCAGCCCCCGGGATAACGAGCAGTACTTC. This translates into CAISPRDNEQYF.

V usage is TRBV3-1 (or the pseudogene TRBV3-2) and J usage is TRBJ2-1; 7 bases match TRBD1. Looked up from germline, CDR1 is LGHDT and CDR2 is YNNKEL (reference sequence). V lost 4 bases, J lost 0 bases, and 3 bases stayed unmatched. The CDR3 spans 15 residues. Here the CDR3 reads CASSPRDSSYNEQFF. The CDR3 bases are TGTGCCAGCAGCCCTCGGGACAGCTCCTACAATGAGCAGTTCTTC.

The chain couples TRBV7-2 to TRBJ1-2, with 7 bases matching TRBD1. Looked up from germline, CDR1 is SGHTA and CDR2 is FQGNSA. J gave up 4 bases and V 5 bases, and 10 bases lay outside the gene matches. This CDR3 spans 15 amino acids. The CDR3 loop reads CASSQSTGWVYGYTF. In DNA, the CDR3 is TGTGCCAGCAGCCAATCGACAGGGTGGGTCTATGGCTACACCTTC.

The chain joins TRBV28 to TRBJ2-7, with 11 bases aligning to TRBD1. The V segment lost 7 bases and the J segment 5 bases; nucleotides outside the gene matches: 10. This CDR3 has 15 residues. Germline V gene lookup returns CDR1 MDHEN and CDR2 SYDVKM. CDR3 DNA sequence: TGTGCCAGCACCCCGCGAGGACAGGGGGCCCACGAGCAGTACTTC. Its protein is CASTPRGQGAHEQYF.

CDR3 in amino acids: CASSQGLYGYTF. CDR3 bases: TGTGCCAGCAGCCAGGGACTATATGGCTACACCTTC. V and J are TRBV6-6 and TRBJ1-2, with D perhaps matching TRBD1 (5 bases). CDR3 size: 12 residues. V lost 6 bases and J lost 5, with 10 bases in between. Germline lookup yields CDR1 MNHNY and CDR2 SVGAGI (reference sequence).

The chain links TRBV27 to TRBJ2-1; 7 bases map to TRBD2. The J segment lost 9 bases and the V segment lost 5 bases, leaving 13 bases of the junction unmatched. Germline V gene lookup returns CDR1 MNHEY and CDR2 SMNVEV (reference sequence). There are 15 residues in the CDR3. The DNA for the CDR3 is TGTGCCAGCAGTCCTCGGGGACTAAGGGCCCTTGAGCAGTTCTTC. This sequence encodes CASSPRGLRALEQFF.

The CDR3 spells CASSAQAGVAYEQYF. As DNA, the CDR3 is TGTGCCAGCAGTGCCCAAGCGGGAGTAGCCTACGAGCAGTACTTC. This chain links TRBV25-1 with TRBJ2-7, with 8 bases matching TRBD2. V lost 4 bases and J lost 2; bases outside the gene matches: 7. Germline V gives CDR1 MGHDK, CDR2 SYGVNS. This CDR3 comprises 15 residues.

This clone was picked up a small number of times. The chain is built from TRBV6-2 or TRBV6-3 and TRBJ2-5; the match to TRBD2 covers 11 bases. V was pared by 6 bases and J by 6 bases, with 15 bases of the junction left unmatched. The CDR3 loop spans 17 amino acids. Germline V gives CDR1 MNHEY, CDR2 SVGEGT. CDR3 amino acids: CASRPISGLAGGKTQYF. In DNA form, the CDR3 reads TGTGCCAGCAGACCTATCTCAGGACTAGCGGGCGGAAAGACCCAGTACTTC.

The chain couples TRBV6-5 to TRBJ2-7; TRBD2 aligns across 9 bases. This CDR3 region has 13 residues. The germline V gene has CDR1 MNHEY and CDR2 SVGAGI. V lost 11 bases, J lost 4 bases, and 9 bases stayed unmatched. CDR3 amino acids: CASQAGGGYEQYF. The CDR3 DNA sequence: TGTGCCTCTCAGGCGGGAGGGGGTTACGAGCAGTACTTC.

This chain links TRBV19 with TRBJ1-4; D might be TRBD1 (5 bases). The CDR3 sequence is 15 residues long. Germline V gene lookup returns CDR1 LNHDA and CDR2 SQIVND (reference sequence). V was clipped by 2 bases and J by 6 bases, with 13 bases between them. CDR3 residues: CASSIRSGTHEKLFF. The DNA of the CDR3 is TGTGCCAGTAGTATAAGAAGCGGGACGCATGAAAAACTGTTTTTT.

The genes are TRBV7-3 and TRBJ2-7; D may be TRBD2 (6 bases). The CDR3 loop spans 14 amino acids. CDR1 is SGHTA and CDR2 is FQGTGA in the germline V gene. Trimming stripped 3 bases from V and 0 bases from J, with 9 bases between. The CDR3 nucleotides are TGTGCCAGCAGCTTGGATAGCGGCTCCTACGAGCAGTACTTC. This encodes CASSLDSGSYEQYF.

This chain uses TRBV5-3 with TRBJ2-1; D is perhaps TRBD2 (5 bases). TRBV5-3 is reported as an ORF; its role is uncertain. The CDR3 runs 13 residues. V lost 7 bases to trimming and J lost 4 bases, with 12 bases between them. DNA for the CDR3: TGTGCCAGAGCTGGACGGGGTTACAATGAGCAGTTCTTC. Protein: CARAGRGYNEQFF.

The chain links TRBV2 to TRBJ2-7, with D possibly being TRBD2 (6 bases). The CDR3 spans 12 residues. V lost 7 bases, J lost 7 bases, and 14 bases lay in between. Germline CDR1 SNHLY, CDR2 FYNNEI. CDR3 residues: CASNRERGEQYF. DNA of the CDR3: TGTGCCAGCAACCGGGAGAGAGGAGAGCAGTACTTC. Full variable domain (outside the CDR3, taken from reference TRBV2 and TRBJ2-7): EPEVTQTPSHQVTQMGQEVILRCVPISNHLYFYWYRQILGQKVEFLVSFYNNEISEKSEIFDDQFSVERPDGSNFTLKIRSTKLEDSAMYFCASNRERGEQYFGPGTRLTVT.

The J gene is TRBJ2-7, the V gene TRBV28; TRBD2 is a possible D gene (6 bases). Trimming took off 6 bases at V and 2 bases at J, with 11 bases between the two ends. The V gene's germline CDR1 is MDHEN and CDR2 SYDVKM. The CDR3 is made up of 13 amino acids. The CDR3 nucleotides read TGTGCCAGCAGACCGGGAGCGGCCTACGAGCAGTACTTC. Translation gives CASRPGAAYEQYF.

The rearrangement uses TRBV3-1 (or the pseudogene TRBV3-2) and TRBJ1-2; TRBD1 might be the D (5 bases). V lost 4 bases and J lost 2, with 17 bases in between. CDR1 and CDR2 (germline): LGHDT, YNNKEL (reference sequence). The CDR3 runs to 16 residues. CDR3 DNA sequence: TGTGCCAGCAGCCGCCCACAGGTAGGAATCAACTATGGCTACACCTTC. This encodes CASSRPQVGINYGYTF.

The rearrangement joins TRBV7-8 to TRBJ1-6; D perhaps matches TRBD1 (6 bases). The germline CDR1 and CDR2 sequences are SGHVS and FQNEAQ. The CDR3 covers 14 residues. Deletions cut 6 bases from V and 6 bases from J, with 12 bases between. CDR3 bases: TGTGCCAGCAGGACAGGAGGACTTAATTCACCCCTCCACTTT. Protein product: CASRTGGLNSPLHF.

This chain uses TRBV6-5 with TRBJ2-7; D may be TRBD1 (5 bases). Trimming cost V 2 bases and J 2 bases, with 16 bases left between them. The germline CDR1 and CDR2 sequences are MNHEY and SVGAGI. The CDR3 totals 16 residues. This CDR3 is CASSYGHAGITYEQYF. The CDR3 DNA sequence: TGTGCCAGCAGTTACGGGCACGCAGGGATCACCTACGAGCAGTACTTC.

This clone was seen more than once but under ten times. The J gene is TRBJ1-6, the V gene TRBV7-2; D gene ambiguous. The length of the CDR3 is 15 residues. V lost 5 bases and J 7 bases, leaving 15 bases between the germline ends. Germline V gene lookup returns CDR1 SGHTA and CDR2 FQGNSA. CDR3 sequence: CASSPGPPPNSPLHF. CDR3 DNA sequence: TGTGCCAGCAGCCCTGGGCCCCCTCCCAATTCACCCCTCCACTTT.

The table lists this clone with a few counts. This chain joins TRBV12-3 or TRBV12-4 and TRBJ2-7; D unclear. CDR3 size: 13 residues. Trimming shortened V by 2 bases and J by 0 bases, and 5 bases separated the two germline ends. The CDR3 loop reads CASSLTSSYEQYF. The CDR3 bases are TGTGCCAGCAGTTTAACAAGCTCCTACGAGCAGTACTTC.

The CDR3 region has the DNA TGTGCCAGCAGCCAAGCGGGGGGGAGAGAGACCCAGTACTTC. The encoded protein is CASSQAGGRETQYF. The chain has TRBV5-5 and TRBJ2-5, with TRBD2 matching 10 bases. The CDR3 sequence is 14 residues long. V lost 4 bases and J lost 4; bases outside the gene matches: 4. Germline-derived CDR1 and CDR2 are SGHKS and YYEKEE (reference sequence).

This clone was counted a single time. The chain employs TRBV9 and TRBJ1-6; D call uncertain. The CDR3 has 14 residues. Trimming pared 0 bases from V and 10 bases from J, leaving 11 bases between. Germline V gene data show CDR1 as SGDLS and CDR2 as YYNGEE. CDR3 nucleotides: TGTGCCAGCAGCGTAGGCGGGTTACGGTCACCCCTCCACTTT. Its protein product is CASSVGGLRSPLHF.

This clone turned up a few times. The chain employs TRBV28 and TRBJ1-2; 8 bases map to TRBD1. This CDR3 has 14 residues. V shed 4 bases, J shed 2 bases, and the junction held 3 bases outside the gene matches. The germline CDR1 and CDR2 sequences are MDHEN and SYDVKM. CDR3 nucleotide sequence: TGTGCCAGCAGTTCAGGACAGGGCAACTATGGCTACACCTTC. This encodes CASSSGQGNYGYTF.

This rearrangement joins TRBV4-1 to TRBJ2-7; 8 bases agree with TRBD2. The germline V gene encodes CDR1 MGHRA and CDR2 YSYEKL. The CDR3 totals 13 residues. V shed 4 bases and J 6 bases; nucleotides not matched to a gene: 5. The CDR3 here is CASSRGTSFEQYF. Written as DNA, the CDR3 is TGCGCCAGCAGCCGGGGGACTAGTTTCGAGCAGTACTTC.